This is a list of T cell receptor beta chains from one sample in a study of cytomegalovirus exposure and HLA in healthy donors. Assay used: immunoSEQ multiplex PCR; TCRdb lists only in-frame clones, some missing. The repertoire holds about 140,000 clones, with 70% to 80% as singletons. The sequenced sample consisted of PBMCs. Receptors originate from a female donor in good health and CMV-seronegative. Both conserved end residues are part of each CDR3. A D gene is named only where the DNA matches it firmly. Part of the rows lack a size; the others show once, few, many or a class for expanded clones.

cdr3_nt	cdr3_aa	d_call	clone_size	v_call	j_call
TGTGCCAGCAGCTTCGGGGGGGGCGAGACCCAGTACTTC	CASSFGGGETQYF	TRBD2	.	TRBV13	TRBJ2-5
TGTGCCAGCAGCTTGGGCCGGGGAGGGGAGACCCAGTACTTC	CASSLGRGGETQYF	TRBD2	.	TRBV5-6	TRBJ2-5
TGTGCCATCAGCCCAAGGACAGGGCTGGGGGAGACCCAGTACTTC	CAISPRTGLGETQYF	TRBD1	.	TRBV10-3	TRBJ2-5
TGCGCCAGCATCAGGTCGGGGGGCTCCCAAGTCTTCTCTGGAAACACCATATATTTT	CASIRSGGSQVFSGNTIYF	.	.	TRBV23-1	TRBJ1-3
TGTGCCAGCAGCCAACTGGGCGGACAGGGTGCCTACGAGCAGTACTTC	CASSQLGGQGAYEQYF	TRBD1	.	TRBV14	TRBJ2-7
TGTGCCAGCAGCCATCTTCTGGGGAGGGGGTCCCCCGCCAAAAACATTCAGTACTTC	CASSHLLGRGSPAKNIQYF	.	.	TRBV14	TRBJ2-4
TGCGCCAGCAGCCAAGATGCGGGGGCCCGACGAATTGGCTACACCTTC	CASSQDAGARRIGYTF	.	.	TRBV4-1	TRBJ1-2
TGTGCCAGCAGCGCCTCCGGGGCCACTAGCTCCGAGCAGTACTTC	CASSASGATSSEQYF	.	.	TRBV9	TRBJ2-7
TGTGCCAGCAGCGGACTAGCTAGACGGGCCGGGGAGCTGTTTTTT	CASSGLARRAGELFF	TRBD2	few	TRBV2	TRBJ2-2
TGTGCCAGCAGAGTCAGGGAAGGATTGGGCTACACCTTC	CASRVREGLGYTF	.	.	TRBV25-1	TRBJ1-2
TGCGCCAGCAGCTTGGCCGGGACAGGCGTCGGAAACACCATATATTTT	CASSLAGTGVGNTIYF	TRBD1	.	TRBV5-1	TRBJ1-3
TGTGCCAGCAGCGTCCGACAGTTTTATAATTCACCCCTCCACTTT	CASSVRQFYNSPLHF	.	.	TRBV7-8	TRBJ1-6
TGTGCCAGCAGCCCCTCGACGGAGTATGGCTACACCTTC	CASSPSTEYGYTF	.	.	TRBV7-3	TRBJ1-2
TGTGCCAGCAGCGTAGCTACGGGACAGGGGGACACTGAAGCTTTCTTT	CASSVATGQGDTEAFF	TRBD1	.	TRBV9	TRBJ1-1
TGTGCCAGCAGTGAATACTTAAGGCAGGGAGAGACCCAGTACTTC	CASSEYLRQGETQYF	.	.	TRBV2	TRBJ2-5
TGTGCCAGTAGTATGCGAGGGAACGAAAACATTCAGTACTTC	CASSMRGNENIQYF	.	.	TRBV19	TRBJ2-4
TGTGCCAGCAGCGGGGGGGTGAGCACAGATACGCAGTATTTT	CASSGGVSTDTQYF	TRBD2	.	TRBV7-3	TRBJ2-3
TGTGCCAGCGAGCTTTACAGGGGGCTGGAGACCCAGTACTTC	CASELYRGLETQYF	TRBD1	.	TRBV2	TRBJ2-5
TGTGCCAGCTCACCACCGGACAGGGAGGCTTTCTTT	CASSPPDREAFF	TRBD1	few	TRBV18	TRBJ1-1
TGTGCCAGCAGCTGGACAGGCCTTAATTCACCCCTCCACTTT	CASSWTGLNSPLHF	TRBD1	few	TRBV5-4	TRBJ1-6
TGTGCCAGCAGCTTCCGGGGGGCAAAAGATACGCAGTATTTT	CASSFRGAKDTQYF	.	.	TRBV7-3	TRBJ2-3
TGTGCCATCAGTGAGTCGAGGACAGGGAAGGCACACGAGCAGTACTTC	CAISESRTGKAHEQYF	TRBD1	once	TRBV10-3	TRBJ2-7
TGTGCCAGCAGTAAAGGACAGGCGGCGACGGGGGGCTACACCTTC	CASSKGQAATGGYTF	TRBD1	.	TRBV2	TRBJ1-2
TGTGCCAGCAGCGTAGACGAGGGACAGACGGCTTTCTTT	CASSVDEGQTAFF	TRBD1	.	TRBV9	TRBJ1-1
TGTGCCATCGGAGACAGGGGGAGTAACTATGGCTACACCTTC	CAIGDRGSNYGYTF	TRBD1	.	TRBV10-3	TRBJ1-2
TGCGCCAGCAGCCAAGATACAGCCGGACTCTACGAGCAGTACTTC	CASSQDTAGLYEQYF	.	.	TRBV4-3	TRBJ2-7
TGTGCCAGCAGTGATCCCTTAGGGGGTGATGAGCAGTTCTTC	CASSDPLGGDEQFF	.	.	TRBV28	TRBJ2-1
TGTGCCATCACCGACTCCGGGACAGGGTTAATCTACGAGCAGTACTTC	CAITDSGTGLIYEQYF	TRBD1	.	TRBV10-3	TRBJ2-7
TGTGCCAGCAGCTTACTGATGACAGAAAACTATGGCTACACCTTC	CASSLLMTENYGYTF	.	.	TRBV7-9	TRBJ1-2
TGTGCCAGTACCGACCCGGGACACACCTATGGCTACACCTTC	CASTDPGHTYGYTF	.	.	TRBV19	TRBJ1-2
TGTGCCAGCAGCTTCGAGGGGAACACTGAAGCTTTCTTT	CASSFEGNTEAFF	.	.	TRBV5-4	TRBJ1-1
TGCGCCAGCAGCTTGGGTCAGGGGGGCGAGCAGTACTTC	CASSLGQGGEQYF	.	.	TRBV5-1	TRBJ2-7
TGTGCCAGCAGCTGGGGCCCAACCGTAAGGCAGTTCTTC	CASSWGPTVRQFF	.	.	TRBV7-3	TRBJ2-1
TGTGCCAGCAGTTACTCGAAGGGGCCCCGAAACACCATATATTTT	CASSYSKGPRNTIYF	.	.	TRBV6-5	TRBJ1-3
TGTGCCAGCAGCTTAGCGGATGGGAGGGCATGGGAGACCCAGTACTTC	CASSLADGRAWETQYF	TRBD2	.	TRBV7-8	TRBJ2-5
TGTGCCACGGGAGGGTCAGGAAACACCATATATTTT	CATGGSGNTIYF	.	.	TRBV10-3	TRBJ1-3
TGTGCCTGGAGGAGGACTAGCGGCACAGATACGCAGTATTTT	CAWRRTSGTDTQYF	TRBD2	few	TRBV30	TRBJ2-3
TGTGCCAGCTCAACGACTCCATTGGACTATGGCTACACCTTC	CASSTTPLDYGYTF	.	.	TRBV18	TRBJ1-2
TGTGCCAGCAGCCTTATAGACAGAATCCCGGATACGCAGTATTTT	CASSLIDRIPDTQYF	.	.	TRBV21-1	TRBJ2-3
TGCGCCAGCGCACAGGGCCCGCTGGGTCAGCCCCAGCATTTT	CASAQGPLGQPQHF	.	.	TRBV4-1	TRBJ1-5
TGTGCCAGCAGCTTCTCTCCGGGACTAGCGGGAGGGTGGAACAATGAGCAGTTCTTC	CASSFSPGLAGGWNNEQFF	TRBD2	.	TRBV7-9	TRBJ2-1
TGTGCCAGCAGCCCAGGTTTGAACACTGAAGCTTTCTTT	CASSPGLNTEAFF	.	.	TRBV5-4	TRBJ1-1
TGCGCCAGCAGCCAGTTACGGCGGGGGGGAAGCTCCTACAATGAGCAGTTCTTC	CASSQLRRGGSSYNEQFF	TRBD2	.	TRBV4-1	TRBJ2-1
TGTGCCAGCAGCTGGGGGAGGGCAGCGACCACCGGGGAGCTGTTTTTT	CASSWGRAATTGELFF	TRBD2	.	TRBV7-9	TRBJ2-2
TGTGCCAGCAGGTCTGCCCGGAGTAGCTCCTACGAGCAGTACTTC	CASRSARSSSYEQYF	.	.	TRBV6-6	TRBJ2-7
TGTGCCATCAGTGAGCCGGACAGGGAGGGGTACTTC	CAISEPDREGYF	.	few	TRBV10-3	TRBJ2-7
TGTGCCAGCAGTACGGAGGGCGGGCTGCGGAAAACTGAAGCTTTCTTT	CASSTEGGLRKTEAFF	.	.	TRBV28	TRBJ1-1
TGTGCCAGCAGCTCGGGAGGCGGGGGGCCCGCTAATGAAAAACTGTTTTTT	CASSSGGGGPANEKLFF	.	.	TRBV7-8	TRBJ1-4
TGCGCCAGCAGCTTGGAGCCGGGGAATGAGCAGTTCTTC	CASSLEPGNEQFF	.	.	TRBV5-1	TRBJ2-1
TGCGCCAGCAGCTTGGGCTGGGGACAGAACACTGAAGCTTTCTTT	CASSLGWGQNTEAFF	.	.	TRBV5-1	TRBJ1-1
TGCGCCAGCAGCTCAAATAGCGGGGGCGCTTACAATGAGCAGTTCTTC	CASSSNSGGAYNEQFF	TRBD2	.	TRBV5-1	TRBJ2-1
TGCGCCAGCAGCCAGGACAGCGCGAACACCGGGGAGCTGTTTTTT	CASSQDSANTGELFF	.	.	TRBV4-1	TRBJ2-2
TGTGCCAGCAGTAACTCCGGGGGGGGGCGGGCCGGGGAGCTGTTTTTT	CASSNSGGGRAGELFF	TRBD2	.	TRBV6-6	TRBJ2-2
TGTGCCAGCAGCCTGGGACAGGGCCTTCCCTATGGCTACACCTTC	CASSLGQGLPYGYTF	TRBD1	.	TRBV25-1	TRBJ1-2